A selection of T cell receptor beta chains follows, all from one sample in a study of naive and memory T cell subsets. MiXCR was run by TCRdb on the UMI-ligation and nested PCR reads, yielding one entry per CDR3 protein. The sample has more than 120,000 distinct CDR3 sequences; 15% to 20% are singletons. Sequencing was carried out using naive CD8+ T cells from blood. These TCRs come from a human donor in good health. Each CDR3 is given with its conserved first and last residue.

v_gene,len,CDR3aa
TRBV6-6,13,CASSHGGHETQYF
TRBV20-1,15,CSASGPREGEETQYF
TRBV29-1,15,CSVEYTSGSGDEQYF
TRBV20-1,11,CSAPHGPEQYF
TRBV5-1,16,CASSPWGAGVTDTQYF
TRBV9,15,CASSGSQHITDTQYF
TRBV7-9,13,CASSPEFPYEQYF
TRBV28,14,CASRLQGFNQPQHF
TRBV28,16,CASSLSLTSGYNEQFF
TRBV20-1,14,CSARDEFSHPEAFF
TRBV6-6,15,CASSHVRGGLDTQYF
TRBV25-1,13,CASSRTKPNEQFF
TRBV20-1,15,CSARDRDSSWDEQYF
TRBV7-2,16,CASSLGYQGTTDTQYF
TRBV5-6,14,CASSHVSNTGELFF
TRBV7-9,14,CASSLRDWEETQYF
TRBV27,15,CASSMGAGGTYEQYF
TRBV7-2,15,CASSAGGGPSQTQYF
TRBV5-1,14,CASSPGTGGDGYTF
TRBV28,14,CASSLFRANSPLHF
TRBV19,15,CASSTRDYSNQPQHF
TRBV6-6,16,CASSYSGQTGNQPQHF
TRBV20-1,15,CSARDMSRESYGYTF
TRBV4-1,14,CASSQDSGTYEQYF
TRBV13,15,CASSSRDRGNTEAFF
TRBV19,18,CASSIDGTSGRAYNEQFF
TRBV30,14,CAWMLGAFYTEAFF
TRBV6-1,13,CASSESGSYEQYF
TRBV27,17,CASSPTLGTARGDEQFF
TRBV21-1,15,CASSKWSGGTGELFF
TRBV9,16,CASSVDGSGFQETQYF
TRBV4-3,15,CASSQVLAETYEQYF
TRBV5-1,15,CASSPTGGLNQPQHF
TRBV28,12,CASRARGYEQYF
TRBV6-5,12,CAVYSGANVLTF
TRBV6-2/TRBV6-3,12,CASREPGYGYTF
TRBV10-3,15,CAISETASNTGELFF
TRBV19,13,CASRPDRSYEQYF
TRBV7-2,16,CASSTRSGRIDNEQFF
TRBV4-1,14,CASSHAGMNTEAFF
TRBV7-3,15,CASSLGGGSPYEQYF
TRBV11-2,18,CASSLGPTGGSNLNEQFF
TRBV24-1,12,CATSQGTGELFF
TRBV7-2,16,CASSAILTSGAYEQYF
TRBV13,15,CASSLGTGFSYEQYF
TRBV5-6,15,CASSTLAGVSNEQFF
TRBV28,16,CASSLHTSGIYNEQFF
TRBV13,17,CASSFPSGVGSYNEQFF
TRBV28,14,CASSFQVGTGELFF
TRBV5-1,17,CASSQSLAGGPADTQYF
TRBV5-1,12,CASSLSSHEQFF
TRBV20-1,12,CSARTSAHEQFF
TRBV12-3/TRBV12-4,15,CASSLEGPIYNEQFF
TRBV29-1,11,CSSLFNTEAFF
TRBV29-1,10,CSVSTGEQFF
TRBV12-3/TRBV12-4,17,CASSLGTGINSGNTIYF